The TCR beta chain under discussion was sequenced for a study of monozygotic twins with inflammatory bowel disease. The CDR3 sequence is 15 residues long. Germline V gene lookup returns CDR1 SGHKS and CDR2 YYEKEE (reference sequence). From roughly 3,200 ng of total RNA, each TCR library was prepared. TCRdb reprocessed the 5' RACE reads and keeps a single row for each CDR3 protein, giving no DNA. The ten top clones account for 2% to 3%, within a sample of approximately 400,000 distinct CDR3 sequences. The chain combines TRBV5-5 with TRBJ2-2. This receptor was identified in a human donor with ulcerative colitis or Crohn's disease, or a healthy co-twin of an affected twin (not recorded which). Sequences were obtained from blood. The CDR3 protein is CASSLEAGRHRELFF.